Included here is one T cell receptor (beta chain) sequence, with context. Its antigen is still unknown. These data originate in a study of T cells after yellow fever vaccination. The wider study: Each low-cell-number fraction was prepared by means of SMART-Seq v4 Ultra Low Input.

Production of TCR cDNA was by 5'RACE template switching, which also added a universal primer site and UMIs. TCRdb re-called the 5' RACE reads through MiXCR, storing one row per CDR3 protein. The table shows approximately 450,000 distinct CDR3 sequences, with around 19% occurring only once. V lost 4 bases and J 7 bases, leaving 14 bases between the germline ends. From germline, CDR1 is MGHDK and CDR2 SYGVNS. This CDR3 region has 13 residues. Notes on the study in general: A weaker secondary response peaked on day 5, the primary on day 15.

The source is a man between 18 and 29 years old who received the YFV17D yellow fever vaccine. The specimen comprised PBMCs, sampled before the yellow fever booster vaccination. The V call is TRBV25-1, the J call TRBJ2-7; D tentatively fits TRBD1 or TRBD2 (5 bases each). CDR3 in amino acids: CASSGGWLGEQYF. CDR3 coding DNA: TGTGCCAGCAGTGGGGGGTGGCTGGGGGAGCAGTACTTC.